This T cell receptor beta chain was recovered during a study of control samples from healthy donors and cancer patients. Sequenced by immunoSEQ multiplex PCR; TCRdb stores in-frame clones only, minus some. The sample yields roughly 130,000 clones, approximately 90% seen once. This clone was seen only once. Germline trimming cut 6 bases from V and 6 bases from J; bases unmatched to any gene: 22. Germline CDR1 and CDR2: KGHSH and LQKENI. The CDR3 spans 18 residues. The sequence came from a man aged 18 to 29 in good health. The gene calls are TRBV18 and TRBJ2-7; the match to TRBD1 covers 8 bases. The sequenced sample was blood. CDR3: CASSGQGLFASPLSEQYF. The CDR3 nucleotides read TGTGCCAGCTCCGGACAGGGTCTCTTCGCGAGCCCCCTCTCCGAGCAGTACTTC.